The TCR beta chain described here comes from a study of breast tumors, draining lymph nodes, adjacent tissues. This clonotype was detected ten times or more. Samples came from axillary lymph nodes draining the breast cancer. Germline CDR1 SGHDN, CDR2 FVKESK. The CDR3 has 14 amino acids. Trimming took 5 bases from V and 0 from J, leaving 9 bases between them. Each CDR3 protein is one row after TCRdb ran MiXCR on the multiplex PCR reads. The sample records 200,000 or so distinct CDR3 sequences, around a third being singletons. The chain uses TRBV14 and TRBJ2-3; a weak D match, TRBD2 (5 bases). The origin of this receptor is a female donor with breast cancer. Some clones in this sample may be carry-over from other donors' samples. Input material: axillary lymph node tissue. CDR3 in DNA: TGTGCCAGCAGCGCTAGCCTGAGCACAGATACGCAGTATTTT. This codes for CASSASLSTDTQYF.